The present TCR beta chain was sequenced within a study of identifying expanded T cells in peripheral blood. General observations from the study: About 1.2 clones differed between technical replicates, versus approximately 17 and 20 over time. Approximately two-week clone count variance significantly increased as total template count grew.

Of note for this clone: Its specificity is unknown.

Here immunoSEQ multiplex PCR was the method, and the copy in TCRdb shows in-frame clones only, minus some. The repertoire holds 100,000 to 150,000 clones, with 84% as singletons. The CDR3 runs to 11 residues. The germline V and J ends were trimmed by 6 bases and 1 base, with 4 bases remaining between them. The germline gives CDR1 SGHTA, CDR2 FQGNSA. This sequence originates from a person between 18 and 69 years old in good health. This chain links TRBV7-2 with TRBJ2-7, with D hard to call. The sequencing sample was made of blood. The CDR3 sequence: CASRGSYEQYF. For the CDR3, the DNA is TGTGCCAGCAGGGGTTCCTACGAGCAGTACTTC.